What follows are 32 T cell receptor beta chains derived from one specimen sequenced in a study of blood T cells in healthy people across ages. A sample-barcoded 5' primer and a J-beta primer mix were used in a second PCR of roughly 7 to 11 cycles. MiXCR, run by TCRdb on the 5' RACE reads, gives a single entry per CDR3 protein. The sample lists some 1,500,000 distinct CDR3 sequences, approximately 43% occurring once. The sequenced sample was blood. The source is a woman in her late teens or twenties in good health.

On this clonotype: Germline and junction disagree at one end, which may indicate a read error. The CDR3 here is CACSVVVQADTQYF. The DNA for the CDR3 is TGTGCCTGCAGCGTAGTTGTTCAGGCAGATACGCAGTATTTT. The chain is built from TRBV9 and TRBJ2-3; D remains unclear. From germline, CDR1 is SGDLS and CDR2 YYNGEE. The CDR3 consists of 14 residues.

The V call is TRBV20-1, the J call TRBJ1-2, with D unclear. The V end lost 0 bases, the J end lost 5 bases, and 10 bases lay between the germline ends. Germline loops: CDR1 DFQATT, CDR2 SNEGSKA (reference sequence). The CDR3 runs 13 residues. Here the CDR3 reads CSARDREKYGYTF. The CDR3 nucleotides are TGCAGTGCTAGAGACAGAGAGAAATATGGCTACACCTTC.

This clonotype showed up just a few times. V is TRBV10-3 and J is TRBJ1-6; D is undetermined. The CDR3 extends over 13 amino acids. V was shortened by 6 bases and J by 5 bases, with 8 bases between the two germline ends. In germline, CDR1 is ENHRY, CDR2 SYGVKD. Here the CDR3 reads CAIRGSDNSPLHF. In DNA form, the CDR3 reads TGTGCCATCAGGGGTTCCGATAATTCACCCCTCCACTTT.

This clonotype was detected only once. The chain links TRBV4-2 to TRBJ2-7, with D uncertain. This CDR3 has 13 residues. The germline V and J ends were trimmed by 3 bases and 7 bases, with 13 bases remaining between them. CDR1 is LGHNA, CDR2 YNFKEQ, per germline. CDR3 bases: TGTGCCAGCAGCCACGCAGGCTACAATGAGCAGTACTTC. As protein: CASSHAGYNEQYF.

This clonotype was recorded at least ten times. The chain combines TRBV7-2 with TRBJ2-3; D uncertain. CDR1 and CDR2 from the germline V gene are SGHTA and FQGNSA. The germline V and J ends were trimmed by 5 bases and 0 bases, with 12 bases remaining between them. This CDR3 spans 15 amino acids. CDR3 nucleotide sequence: TGTGCCAGCAGCACCCCTATTTCTAGCACAGATACGCAGTATTTT. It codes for CASSTPISSTDTQYF.

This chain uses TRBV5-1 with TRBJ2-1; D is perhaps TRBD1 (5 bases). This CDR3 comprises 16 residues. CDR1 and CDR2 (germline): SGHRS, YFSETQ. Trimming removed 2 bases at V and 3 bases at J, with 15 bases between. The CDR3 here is CASSLAPGSLYNEQFF. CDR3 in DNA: TGCGCCAGCAGCTTAGCACCAGGGTCCCTCTACAATGAGCAGTTCTTC. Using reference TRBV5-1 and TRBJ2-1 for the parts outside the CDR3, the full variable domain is KAGVTQTPRYLIKTRGQQVTLSCSPISGHRSVSWYQQTPGQGLQFLFEYFSETQRNKGNFPGRFSGRQFSNSRSEMNVSTLELGDSALYLCASSLAPGSLYNEQFFGPGTRLTVL.

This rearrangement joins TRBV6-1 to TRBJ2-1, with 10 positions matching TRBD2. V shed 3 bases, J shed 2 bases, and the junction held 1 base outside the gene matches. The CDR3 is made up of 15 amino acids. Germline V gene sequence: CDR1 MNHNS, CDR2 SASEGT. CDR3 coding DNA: TGTGCCAGCAGTGACGGACTAGCGGCCTACAATGAGCAGTTCTTC. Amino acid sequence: CASSDGLAAYNEQFF.

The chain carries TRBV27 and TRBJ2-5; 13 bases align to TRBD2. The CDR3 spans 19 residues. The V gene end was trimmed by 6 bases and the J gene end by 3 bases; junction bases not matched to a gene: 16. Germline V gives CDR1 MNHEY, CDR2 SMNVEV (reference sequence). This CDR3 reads CASSRRGTSGIGKKETQYF. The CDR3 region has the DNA TGTGCCAGCAGCCGACGCGGGACTAGCGGGATTGGAAAGAAAGAGACCCAGTACTTC.

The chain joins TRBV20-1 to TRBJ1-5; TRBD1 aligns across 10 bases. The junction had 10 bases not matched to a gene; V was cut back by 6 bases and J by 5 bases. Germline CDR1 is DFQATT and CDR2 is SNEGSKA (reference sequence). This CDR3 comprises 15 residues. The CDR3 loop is CSAIYGTGVDQPQHF. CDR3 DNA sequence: TGCAGTGCCATCTACGGGACAGGGGTTGATCAGCCCCAGCATTTT.

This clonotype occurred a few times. CDR3 nucleotide sequence: TGCGCCAGCAGTGGGACGAGCTCTAAGCAGTACTTC. It yields the protein CASSGTSSKQYF. The gene calls are TRBV10-1 and TRBJ2-7; D is unresolved. Germline values: CDR1 WNHNN, CDR2 SYGVQD (reference sequence). The V gene lost 4 bases and the J gene lost 8 bases, with 12 bases spanning the gap. This CDR3 spans 12 amino acids.

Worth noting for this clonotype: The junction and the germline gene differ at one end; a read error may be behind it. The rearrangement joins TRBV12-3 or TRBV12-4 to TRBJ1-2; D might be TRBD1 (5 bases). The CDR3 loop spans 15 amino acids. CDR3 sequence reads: CASSLTGVGGYGCTF. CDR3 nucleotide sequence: TGTGCCAGCAGTTTAACGGGGGTGGGTGGCTATGGCTGCACCTTC.

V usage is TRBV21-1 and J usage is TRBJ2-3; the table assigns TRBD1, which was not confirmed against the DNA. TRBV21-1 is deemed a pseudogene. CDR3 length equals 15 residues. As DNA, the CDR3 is TGTGCCAGCAGCCCCGGCCTTATTAAGACAGATACGCAGTATTTT. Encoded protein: CASSPGLIKTDTQYF.

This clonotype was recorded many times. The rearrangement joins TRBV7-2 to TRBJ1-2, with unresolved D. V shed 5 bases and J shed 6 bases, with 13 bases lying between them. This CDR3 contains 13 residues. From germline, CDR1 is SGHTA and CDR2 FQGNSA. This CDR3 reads CASSSNLGNGYTF. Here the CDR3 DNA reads TGTGCCAGCAGCAGTAACCTCGGGAATGGCTACACCTTC. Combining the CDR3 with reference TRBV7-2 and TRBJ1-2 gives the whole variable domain GAGVSQSPSNKVTEKGKDVELRCDPISGHTALYWYRQSLGQGLEFLIYFQGNSAPDKSGLPSDRFSAERTGGSVSTLTIQRTQQEDSAVYLCASSSNLGNGYTFGSGTRLTVV.

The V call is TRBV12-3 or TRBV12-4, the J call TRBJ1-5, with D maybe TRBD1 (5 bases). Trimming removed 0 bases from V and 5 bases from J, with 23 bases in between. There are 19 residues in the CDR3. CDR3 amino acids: CASSLAYGGAGIPHQPQHF. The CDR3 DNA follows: TGTGCCAGCAGTTTAGCTTACGGAGGGGCAGGGATACCACATCAGCCCCAGCATTTT.

The CDR3 DNA is TGTGCCAGCAGCCCGGACTTGATAGAGACCCAGTACTTC. It codes for CASSPDLIETQYF. The genes are TRBV6-2 or TRBV6-3 and TRBJ2-5, with D possibly TRBD2 on 5 matching bases. Germline values: CDR1 MNHEY, CDR2 SVGEGT. The CDR3 has 13 amino acids. Trimming took off 6 bases at V and 4 bases at J, with 12 bases between the two ends.

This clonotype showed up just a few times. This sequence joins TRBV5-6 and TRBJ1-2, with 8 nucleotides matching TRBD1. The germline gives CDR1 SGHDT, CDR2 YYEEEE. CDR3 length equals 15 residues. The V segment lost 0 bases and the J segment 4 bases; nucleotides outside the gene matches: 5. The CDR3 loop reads CASSLVGTGPYGYTF. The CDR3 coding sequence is TGTGCCAGCAGCTTGGTCGGGACAGGACCCTATGGCTACACCTTC. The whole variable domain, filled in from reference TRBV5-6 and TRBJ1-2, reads DAGVTQSPTHLIKTRGQQVTLRCSPKSGHDTVSWYQQALGQGPQFIFQYYEEEERQRGNFPDRFSGHQFPNYSSELNVNALLLGDSALYLCASSLVGTGPYGYTFGSGTRLTVV.

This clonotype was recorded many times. The CDR3 region has the DNA TGTGCCATCAGTGAGGACAGGACCTCCTACAATGAGCAGTTCTTC. It codes for CAISEDRTSYNEQFF. The V gene is TRBV10-3, the J gene TRBJ2-1, with D perhaps TRBD1 (6 bases). Germline CDR1 is ENHRY and CDR2 is SYGVKD. Trimming left V 2 bases short and J 0 bases short, with 8 bases between. The CDR3 is 15 residues long.

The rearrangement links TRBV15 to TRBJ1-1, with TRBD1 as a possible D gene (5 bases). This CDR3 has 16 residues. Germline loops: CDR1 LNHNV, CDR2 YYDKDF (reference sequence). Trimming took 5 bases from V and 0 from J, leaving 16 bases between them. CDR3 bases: TGTGCCACCAGCTCCGTGGGGGGAGGGCTGAACACTGAAGCTTTCTTT. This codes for CATSSVGGGLNTEAFF.

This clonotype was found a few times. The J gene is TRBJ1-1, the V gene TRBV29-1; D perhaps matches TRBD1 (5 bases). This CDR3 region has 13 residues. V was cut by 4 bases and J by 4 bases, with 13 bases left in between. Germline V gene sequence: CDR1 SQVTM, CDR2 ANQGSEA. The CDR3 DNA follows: TGCAGCGTTGCGGGACGGCATAGCACTGAAGCTTTCTTT. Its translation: CSVAGRHSTEAFF.

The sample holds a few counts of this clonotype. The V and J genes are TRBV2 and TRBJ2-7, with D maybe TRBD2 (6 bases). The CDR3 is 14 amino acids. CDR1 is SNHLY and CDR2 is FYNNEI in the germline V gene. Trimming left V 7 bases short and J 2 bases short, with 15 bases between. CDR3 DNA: TGTGCCAGCACCCTTGGGGGGAGGACCTACGAGCAGTACTTC. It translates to CASTLGGRTYEQYF.

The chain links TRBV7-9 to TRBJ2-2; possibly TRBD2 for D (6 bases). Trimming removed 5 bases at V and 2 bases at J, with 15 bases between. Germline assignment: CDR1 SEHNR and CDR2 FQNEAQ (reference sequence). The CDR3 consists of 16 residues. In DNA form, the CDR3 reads TGTGCCAGCAGCAACGACCTGGGGGGTAACACCGGGGAGCTGTTTTTT. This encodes CASSNDLGGNTGELFF. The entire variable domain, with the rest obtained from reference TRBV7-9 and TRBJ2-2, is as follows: DTGVSQNPRHKITKRGQNVTFRCDPISEHNRLYWYRQTLGQGPEFLTYFQNEAQLEKSRLLSDRFSAERPKGSFSTLEIQRTEQGDSAMYLCASSNDLGGNTGELFFGEGSRLTVL.

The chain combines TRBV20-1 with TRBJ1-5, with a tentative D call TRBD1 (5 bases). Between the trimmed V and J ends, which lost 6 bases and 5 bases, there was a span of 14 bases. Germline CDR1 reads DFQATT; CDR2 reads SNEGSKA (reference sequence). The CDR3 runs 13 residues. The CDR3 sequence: CSATGGPYQPQHF. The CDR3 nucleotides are TGCAGTGCCACCGGGGGACCCTATCAGCCCCAGCATTTT.

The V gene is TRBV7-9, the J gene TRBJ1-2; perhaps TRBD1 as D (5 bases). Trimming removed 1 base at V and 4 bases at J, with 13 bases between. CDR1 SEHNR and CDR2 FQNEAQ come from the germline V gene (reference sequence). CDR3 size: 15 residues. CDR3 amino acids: CASSLGLGPSYGYTF. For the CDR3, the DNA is TGTGCCAGCAGCTTAGGGCTGGGACCCAGCTATGGCTACACCTTC.

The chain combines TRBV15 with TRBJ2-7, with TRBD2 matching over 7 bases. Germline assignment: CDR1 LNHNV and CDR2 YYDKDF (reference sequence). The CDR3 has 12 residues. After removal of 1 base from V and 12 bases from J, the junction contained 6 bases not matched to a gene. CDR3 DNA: TGTGCCACCAGCAGAGGAGGGACTAATACGTACTTC. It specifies CATSRGGTNTYF.

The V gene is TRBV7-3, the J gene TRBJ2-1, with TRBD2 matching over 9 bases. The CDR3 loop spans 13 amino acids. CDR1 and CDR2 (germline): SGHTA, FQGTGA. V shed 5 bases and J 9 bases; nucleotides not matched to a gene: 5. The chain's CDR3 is CASSPAGGLEQFF. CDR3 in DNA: TGTGCCAGCAGCCCAGCGGGAGGTCTTGAGCAGTTCTTC.

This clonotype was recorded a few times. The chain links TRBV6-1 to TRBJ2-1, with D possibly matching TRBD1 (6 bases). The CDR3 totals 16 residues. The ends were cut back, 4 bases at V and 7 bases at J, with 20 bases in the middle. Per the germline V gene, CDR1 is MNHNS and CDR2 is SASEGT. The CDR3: CASSGSPTGKVNEQFF. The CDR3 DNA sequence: TGTGCCAGCAGTGGGTCTCCGACAGGTAAAGTAAATGAGCAGTTCTTC.

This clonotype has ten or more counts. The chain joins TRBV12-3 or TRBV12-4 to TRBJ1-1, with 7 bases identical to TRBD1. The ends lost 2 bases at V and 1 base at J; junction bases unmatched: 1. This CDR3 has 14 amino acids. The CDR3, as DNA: TGTGCCAGCAGTTTAAGACAGGGGAACACTGAAGCTTTCTTT. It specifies CASSLRQGNTEAFF.

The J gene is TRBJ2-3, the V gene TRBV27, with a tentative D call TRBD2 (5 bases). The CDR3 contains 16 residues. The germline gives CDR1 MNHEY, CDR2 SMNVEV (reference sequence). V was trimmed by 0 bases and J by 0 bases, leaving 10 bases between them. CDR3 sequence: CASSLSGGPSTDTQYF. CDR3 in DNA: TGTGCCAGCAGTTTATCAGGAGGACCCAGCACAGATACGCAGTATTTT.

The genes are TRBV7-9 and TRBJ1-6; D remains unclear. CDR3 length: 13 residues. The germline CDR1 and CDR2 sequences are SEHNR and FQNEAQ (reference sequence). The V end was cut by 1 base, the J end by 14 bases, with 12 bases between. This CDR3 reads CASSLEAVFSLHF. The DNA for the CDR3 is TGTGCCAGCAGCTTAGAAGCCGTTTTCTCCCTCCACTTT.

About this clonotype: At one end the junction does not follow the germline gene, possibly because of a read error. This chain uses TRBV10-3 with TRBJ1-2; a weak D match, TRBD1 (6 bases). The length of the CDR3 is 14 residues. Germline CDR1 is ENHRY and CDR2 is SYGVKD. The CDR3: CAISQQGSIYGCTF. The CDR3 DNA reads TGTGCCATCAGTCAACAGGGAAGCATCTATGGCTGCACCTTC.

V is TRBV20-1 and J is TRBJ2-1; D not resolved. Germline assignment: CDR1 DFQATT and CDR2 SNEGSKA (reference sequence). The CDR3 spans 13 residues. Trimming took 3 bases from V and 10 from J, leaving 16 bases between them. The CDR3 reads CSASAHSLYEQFF. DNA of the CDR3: TGCAGTGCTAGTGCTCACTCACTCTACGAGCAGTTCTTC.

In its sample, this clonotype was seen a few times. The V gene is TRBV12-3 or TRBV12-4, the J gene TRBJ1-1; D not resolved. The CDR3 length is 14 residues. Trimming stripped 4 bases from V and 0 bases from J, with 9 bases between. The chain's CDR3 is CASSWGNMNTEAFF. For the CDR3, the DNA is TGTGCCAGCAGTTGGGGAAACATGAACACTGAAGCTTTCTTT.